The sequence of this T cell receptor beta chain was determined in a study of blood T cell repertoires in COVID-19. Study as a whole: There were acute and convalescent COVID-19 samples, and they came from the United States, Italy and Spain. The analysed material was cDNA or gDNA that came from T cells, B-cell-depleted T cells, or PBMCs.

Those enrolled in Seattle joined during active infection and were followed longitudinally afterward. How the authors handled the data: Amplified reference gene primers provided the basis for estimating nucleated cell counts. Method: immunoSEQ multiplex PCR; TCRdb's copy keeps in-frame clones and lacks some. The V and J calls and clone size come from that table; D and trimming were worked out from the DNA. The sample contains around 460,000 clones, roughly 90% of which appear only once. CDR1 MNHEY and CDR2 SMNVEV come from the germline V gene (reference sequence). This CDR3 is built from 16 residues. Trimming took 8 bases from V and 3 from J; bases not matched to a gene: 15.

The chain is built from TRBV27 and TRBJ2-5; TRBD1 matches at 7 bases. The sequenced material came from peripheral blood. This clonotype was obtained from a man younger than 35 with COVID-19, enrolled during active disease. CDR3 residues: CASRKNRGNKKETQYF. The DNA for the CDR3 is TGTGCCAGCCGGAAAAACAGGGGCAATAAGAAAGAGACCCAGTACTTC.